The 17 T cell receptor beta chains below all came from one sample that was sequenced in a study of T cells in Graves' hyperthyroidism and ophthalmopathy. It was RNA transcripts that yielded the amplified TCR beta CDR3 regions. The HTBI primer set served for first-round RT-PCR of the TCR CDR3. A single record per CDR3 protein comes from TCRdb applying MiXCR to the multiplex PCR reads. The sample holds about 160,000 distinct CDR3 sequences, about a tenth seen once. The sample comprised blood. The receptors originated from a woman aged 18-29 years with Graves' hyperthyroidism that later progressed to Graves' ophthalmopathy.

The chain combines TRBV4-1 with TRBJ1-3, with unresolved D. Trimming cost V 4 bases and J 0 bases, with 7 bases left between them. This CDR3 has 14 amino acids. CDR1 is MGHRA, CDR2 YSYEKL, per germline. DNA for the CDR3: TGCGCCAGCAGCCGGGGTGACTCTGGAAACACCATATATTTT. Encoded protein: CASSRGDSGNTIYF.

A word on this clonotype: A single base separates this from a much larger clone, so it may be a read error. V usage is TRBV2 and J usage is TRBJ1-6; maybe TRBD1 (5 bases). Germline V gene sequence: CDR1 SNHLY, CDR2 FYNNEI. This CDR3 contains 14 residues. The DNA of the CDR3 is TGTGCCAGCGGTGAAGATAGGGGCAATTCACCCCTCCACTTT. Its protein is CASGEDRGNSPLHF.

This clonotype was found many times. The chain uses TRBV28 and TRBJ2-1, with 15 bases lining up with TRBD2. V lost 4 bases and J lost 14; bases outside the gene matches: 9. CDR1 and CDR2 from the germline V gene are MDHEN and SYDVKM. This CDR3 region has 15 residues. The CDR3 is CASSSRTSGGGKKFF. As DNA, the CDR3 is TGTGCCAGCAGTTCTAGGACTAGCGGGGGGGGTAAGAAGTTCTTC.

This clonotype appeared a few times. The V call is TRBV27, the J call TRBJ1-1, with 7 bases matching TRBD1. CDR1 and CDR2 (germline): MNHEY, SMNVEV (reference sequence). The CDR3 contains 17 residues. The trim removed 4 bases at V and 3 bases at J, leaving 14 bases unmatched. The CDR3 is CASSSDRVFGGDTEAFF. The DNA of the CDR3 is TGTGCCAGCAGTTCAGACAGGGTCTTTGGAGGGGACACTGAAGCTTTCTTT.

Worth noting for this clonotype: A much larger clone sits a single nucleotide away, making a read error possible. This chain connects TRBV15 to TRBJ2-5; D ambiguous. The CDR3 runs 16 residues. Germline CDR1 LNHNV, CDR2 YYDKDF (reference sequence). CDR3 sequence reads: CATSGMTWVGQETRYF. CDR3 sequence (DNA): TGTGCCACCAGCGGGATGACCTGGGTAGGGCAAGAGACCCGGTACTTC. Variable domain in full (rest from reference TRBV15 and TRBJ2-5): DAMVIQNPRYQVTQFGKPVTLSCSQTLNHNVMYWYQQKSSQAPKLLFHYYDKDFNNEADTPDNFQSRRPNTSFCFLDIRSPGLGDTAMYLCATSGMTWVGQETRYFGPGTRLLVL.

This clonotype was counted ten times or more. The genes are TRBV12-3 or TRBV12-4 and TRBJ2-3; 8 nucleotides align to TRBD2. This CDR3 has 14 residues. Unmatched junction bases numbered 6, after V lost 8 bases and J lost 2 bases. CDR3: CASRAGVSTDTQYF. CDR3 DNA: TGTGCCAGCCGAGCGGGAGTTTCCACAGATACGCAGTATTTT.

In this sample, this clonotype turned up many times. The chain has TRBV20-1 and TRBJ1-1; D remains unclear. CDR3 length equals 12 residues. V dropped 3 bases and J dropped 3 bases, with 8 bases sitting between them. Looked up from germline, CDR1 is DFQATT and CDR2 is SNEGSKA (reference sequence). In DNA, the CDR3 is TGCAGTGCTAGGCCGGCACACACTGAAGCTTTCTTT. It codes for CSARPAHTEAFF.

The chain is built from TRBV30 and TRBJ2-6, with D perhaps TRBD1 or TRBD2 (6 bases each). This CDR3 region has 16 residues. Between the trimmed V and J ends, which lost 4 bases and 2 bases, there was a span of 15 bases. Germline-derived CDR1 and CDR2 are GTSNPN and SVGIG (reference sequence). The CDR3 here is CAWTDLGGPGANVLTF. CDR3 DNA: TGTGCCTGGACCGACTTGGGGGGCCCTGGGGCCAACGTCCTGACTTTC.

This clonotype has just a few counts. CDR3 amino acids: CASSQDQGALPYGYTF. In nucleotides, the CDR3 is TGTGCCAGCAGCCAAGATCAGGGGGCTCTACCTTATGGCTACACCTTC. The rearrangement uses TRBV3-1 and TRBJ1-2; 8 bases are a match to TRBD1. Germline CDR1 and CDR2: LGHDT and YNNKEL (reference sequence). The junction had 8 bases not matched to a gene; V was cut back by 0 bases and J by 5 bases. The CDR3 is 16 amino acids. Together with reference TRBV3-1 and TRBJ1-2, the CDR3 gives the full variable domain: DTAVSQTPKYLVTQMGNDKSIKCEQNLGHDTMYWYKQDSKKFLKIMFSYNNKELIINETVPNRFSPKSPDKAHLNLHINSLELGDSAVYFCASSQDQGALPYGYTFGSGTRLTVV.

This clonotype came up a few times. This rearrangement joins TRBV2 to TRBJ2-2; TRBD1 agrees at 7 bases. This CDR3 comprises 16 residues. Germline V gene data show CDR1 as SNHLY and CDR2 as FYNNEI. J gave up 2 bases and V 5 bases, and 8 bases lay outside the gene matches. The CDR3 DNA sequence: TGTGCCAGCAGTAAAACCGGGACAGCAAACACCGGGGAGCTGTTTTTT. Translation: CASSKTGTANTGELFF.

This chain uses TRBV7-2 with TRBJ2-3, with 7 bases that match TRBD1. V was pared by 5 bases and J by 11 bases, with 7 bases of the junction left unmatched. In germline, CDR1 is SGHTA, CDR2 FQGNSA. This CDR3 is built from 12 residues. CDR3 nucleotide sequence: TGTGCCAGCAGCGCAGACAGGGTAAAGCAGTATTTT. This encodes CASSADRVKQYF. Filled out from reference TRBV7-2 and TRBJ2-3, the complete variable domain reads GAGVSQSPSNKVTEKGKDVELRCDPISGHTALYWYRQSLGQGLEFLIYFQGNSAPDKSGLPSDRFSAERTGGSVSTLTIQRTQQEDSAVYLCASSADRVKQYFGPGTRLTVL.

About this clonotype itself: This may be a read error, as it is one base from a much larger clone. The rearrangement joins TRBV19 to TRBJ1-2, with unresolved D. CDR3 size: 11 residues. Germline CDR1 and CDR2: LNHDA and SQIVND (reference sequence). The CDR3 bases are TGTGTCGGAAGGACGGGAAATGGCTACACCTTC. It yields the protein CVGRTGNGYTF.

This clonotype was seen many times. V and J are TRBV27 and TRBJ1-4, with 7 positions matching TRBD1. V trimming: 2 bases; J trimming: 7 bases; junction bases outside the gene matches: 4. The V gene's germline CDR1 is MNHEY and CDR2 SMNVEV (reference sequence). The CDR3 length is 14 residues. CDR3 loop: CASSLLQGTEKLFF. CDR3 DNA sequence: TGTGCCAGCAGTTTACTACAGGGGACTGAAAAACTGTTTTTT.

This clonotype was counted ten times or more. In nucleotides, the CDR3 is TGTGCCAGTAATGACAGGATGAACACTGAAGCTTTCTTT. Translated: CASNDRMNTEAFF. The chain has TRBV19 and TRBJ1-1; a possible D gene is TRBD1 (6 bases). Germline V lookup: CDR1 LNHDA, CDR2 SQIVND (reference sequence). The CDR3 runs 13 residues. V was clipped by 7 bases and J by 0 bases, with 9 bases between them.

This clonotype was found a few times. The chain joins TRBV3-1 to TRBJ2-1; D is ambiguous. Trimming cost V 3 bases and J 8 bases, with 8 bases left between them. The CDR3 extends over 12 amino acids. Germline V CDR1 and CDR2: LGHDT, YNNKEL (reference sequence). The CDR3 DNA reads TGTGCCAGCAGCCATACCGGATATGAGCAGTTCTTC. This translates into CASSHTGYEQFF.

This clonotype was detected many times. V gene TRBV27 combines with J gene TRBJ2-7; D perhaps matches TRBD1 (5 bases). V was trimmed by 0 bases and J by 5 bases, leaving 11 bases between them. There are 14 residues in the CDR3. Germline V gene data show CDR1 as MNHEY and CDR2 as SMNVEV (reference sequence). The CDR3 is CASSLSRARDEQYF. The CDR3 coding sequence is TGTGCCAGCAGTTTATCCAGGGCGCGAGACGAGCAGTACTTC.

The chain joins TRBV4-1 to TRBJ2-5; 10 bases agree with TRBD2. Losses at the gene ends were 4 bases for V and 4 bases for J; bases not matched to a gene: 6. The CDR3 consists of 15 residues. The V gene's germline CDR1 is MGHRA and CDR2 YSYEKL. CDR3 residues: CASSREIAGGETQYF. CDR3 bases: TGCGCCAGCAGCCGAGAAATAGCGGGGGGAGAGACCCAGTACTTC.